The 32 T cell receptor beta chains listed next were all sequenced from one sample in a study of T cells in Graves' hyperthyroidism and ophthalmopathy. Amplification yielded TCR beta CDR3 regions, with RNA transcripts as the source. Primed by the HTBI set, a first-round RT-PCR was run on the TCR CDR3. TCRdb ran MiXCR on the multiplex PCR reads and lists one entry per CDR3 protein. Altogether hundreds of thousands of distinct CDR3 sequences are present, roughly 13% being singletons, with the ten largest covering around 9.2%. The sequenced material came from blood. These receptors were collected from a woman under 30 with Graves' hyperthyroidism.

This clonotype was counted ten times or more. This rearrangement joins TRBV20-1 to TRBJ1-1; weak D call: TRBD1 (6 bases). The CDR3 is made up of 13 amino acids. Germline CDR1 is DFQATT and CDR2 is SNEGSKA (reference sequence). Trimming stripped 3 bases from V and 0 bases from J, with 8 bases between. The CDR3 is CSASRGMNTEAFF. The DNA for the CDR3 is TGCAGTGCTAGCAGGGGCATGAACACTGAAGCTTTCTTT.

In this sample, this clonotype turned up many times. CDR3 nucleotide sequence: TGTGCCAGCAGCCAAGTAGCGGGAGGGTCCTACGAGCAGTACTTC. Translating it yields CASSQVAGGSYEQYF. The genes are TRBV4-2 and TRBJ2-7; 11 bases fit TRBD2. Germline V gene lookup returns CDR1 LGHNA and CDR2 YNFKEQ. There are 15 residues in the CDR3. V dropped 1 base and J dropped 1; count of bases not matched to a gene: 0.

This clonotype appeared a few times. In DNA, the CDR3 is TGTGCCAGCAGTTCCGGAACTAGCGGGAGGACCTCCGGGCAGTTCTTC. This encodes CASSSGTSGRTSGQFF. The gene calls are TRBV6-2 or TRBV6-3 and TRBJ2-1; TRBD2 agrees at 12 bases. Germline loops: CDR1 MNHEY, CDR2 SVGEGT. CDR3 length equals 16 residues. The junction had 13 bases not matched to a gene; V was cut back by 4 bases and J by 12 bases.

This clonotype was seen a handful of times. The junction and the germline gene differ at one end; a read error may be behind it. This chain uses TRBV5-6 with TRBJ1-5; D is ambiguous. This CDR3 is 14 amino acids long. The germline V gene has CDR1 SGHDT and CDR2 YYEEEE. The CDR3 nucleotides are TGTGCCAGCGGCTTGGAAGGGTATGTTCAGCCCCAGCATTTT. Translation: CASGLEGYVQPQHF.

This clonotype appeared many times. This chain uses TRBV11-1 with TRBJ2-7; a possible D gene is TRBD1 (5 bases). This CDR3 contains 11 residues. The V gene's germline CDR1 is SGHAT and CDR2 FQDESV (reference sequence). V was cut by 4 bases and J by 9 bases, with 10 bases left in between. CDR3 DNA sequence: TGTGCCAGCAGCTCAGGACACGGGCAGTACTTC. It encodes CASSSGHGQYF.

This clonotype was detected only a few times. The chain combines TRBV5-1 with TRBJ2-7, with D hard to call. Germline V gene lookup returns CDR1 SGHRS and CDR2 YFSETQ. The V end lost 0 bases, the J end lost 3 bases, and 7 bases lay between the germline ends. The CDR3 loop spans 13 amino acids. The CDR3 bases are TGCGCCAGCAGCTTGGTTCCCGGCTACGAGCAGTACTTC. As protein: CASSLVPGYEQYF.

This clonotype showed up many times. The rearrangement uses TRBV6-1 and TRBJ1-6, with 7 nucleotides matching TRBD1. This CDR3 has 14 amino acids. V was pared by 5 bases and J by 8 bases, with 6 bases of the junction left unmatched. Germline V gene sequence: CDR1 MNHNS, CDR2 SASEGT. The CDR3 protein is CASSWDSGYSPLHF. CDR3 bases: TGTGCCAGCAGTTGGGACAGTGGATATTCACCCCTCCACTTT.

This clonotype was seen a few times. The gene calls are TRBV5-1 and TRBJ2-5, with D unclear. The V end was cut by 0 bases, the J end by 3 bases, with 6 bases between. Germline values: CDR1 SGHRS, CDR2 YFSETQ. This CDR3 comprises 13 residues. Written as DNA, the CDR3 is TGCGCCAGCAGCTTGGACCTCGAAGAGACCCAGTACTTC. Its protein is CASSLDLEETQYF.

This clonotype was found many times. The CDR3 DNA reads TGTGCCAGCAGCTTGGAGCAATCTTATAATTCACCCCTCCACTTT. It encodes CASSLEQSYNSPLHF. This chain uses TRBV11-2 with TRBJ1-6; D is unresolved. The V and J ends lost 3 bases and 4 bases respectively, with 10 bases between them. The CDR3 covers 15 residues. Looked up from germline, CDR1 is SGHAT and CDR2 is FQNNGV.

Ten or more counts support this clonotype. V usage is TRBV7-2 and J usage is TRBJ1-6, with a possible D match to TRBD1 (6 bases). V lost 5 bases to trimming and J lost 10 bases, with 15 bases between them. Germline assignment: CDR1 SGHTA and CDR2 FQGNSA. The CDR3 consists of 14 residues. CDR3 nucleotides: TGTGCCAGCAGCACATACAGGGACCGATCACCCCTCCACTTT. Its protein product is CASSTYRDRSPLHF.

The chain carries TRBV12-3 or TRBV12-4 and TRBJ1-1; D possibly corresponds to TRBD1 (6 bases). V lost 5 bases and J lost 5, with 12 bases in between. The CDR3 runs to 13 residues. The CDR3 coding sequence is TGTGCCAGCAGTCCCTACAGGGATACTGAAGCTTTCTTT. Amino acids: CASSPYRDTEAFF.

V and J are TRBV2 and TRBJ2-3, with D unresolved. Germline V gives CDR1 SNHLY, CDR2 FYNNEI. V lost 9 bases and J 11 bases, leaving 15 bases between the germline ends. CDR3 length: 11 amino acids. The CDR3: CARSTGSGQYF. CDR3 bases: TGTGCCAGATCGACTGGCTCAGGGCAGTATTTT.

The table lists this clonotype with a few counts. This rearrangement joins TRBV5-6 to TRBJ2-7; the D is unclear. The CDR3 runs 14 residues. The V end was cut by 0 bases, the J end by 4 bases, with 11 bases between. Germline V lookup: CDR1 SGHDT, CDR2 YYEEEE. CDR3 protein: CASSLGPELYEQYF. The CDR3 nucleotides read TGTGCCAGCAGCTTGGGTCCAGAACTTTACGAGCAGTACTTC.

The chain is built from TRBV5-1 and TRBJ1-4, with D perhaps matching TRBD1 (5 bases). Germline values: CDR1 SGHRS, CDR2 YFSETQ. The CDR3 covers 16 residues. The V gene lost 4 bases and the J gene lost 6 bases, with 19 bases spanning the gap. DNA for the CDR3: TGCGCCAGCAGCCCCTACCCGGACAACGCAGATGAAAAACTGTTTTTT. Translation: CASSPYPDNADEKLFF.

This clonotype showed up just a few times. The V gene is TRBV6-2 or TRBV6-3, the J gene TRBJ1-6; D may be TRBD1 (5 bases). The germline V gene encodes CDR1 MNHEY and CDR2 SVGEGT. Trimming left V 0 bases short and J 7 bases short, with 10 bases between. This CDR3 has 15 amino acids. The chain's CDR3 is CASSYSGTANSPLHF. The CDR3, as DNA: TGTGCCAGCAGTTACTCCGGGACGGCGAATTCACCCCTCCACTTT.

This clonotype came up many times. The V gene is TRBV29-1, the J gene TRBJ1-1, with no clear D. This CDR3 spans 13 amino acids. V lost 2 bases, J lost 3 bases, and 10 bases lay in between. Looked up from germline, CDR1 is SQVTM and CDR2 is ANQGSEA. CDR3 amino acids: CSVEMWADTEAFF. CDR3 bases: TGCAGCGTTGAAATGTGGGCAGACACTGAAGCTTTCTTT.

In this sample, this clonotype turned up many times. The rearrangement uses TRBV3-1 and TRBJ1-2; D is possibly TRBD1 (6 bases). V lost 4 bases, J lost 4 bases, and 22 bases lay in between. Germline V gene sequence: CDR1 LGHDT, CDR2 YNNKEL (reference sequence). The length of the CDR3 is 17 residues. CDR3 amino acids: CASSPQMLTGGVYGYTF. The CDR3 bases are TGTGCCAGCAGCCCCCAGATGCTGACAGGTGGAGTCTATGGCTACACCTTC.

This clonotype was picked up many times. V gene TRBV6-2 or TRBV6-3 combines with J gene TRBJ2-1, with 7 bases lining up with TRBD2. The CDR3 spans 16 residues. The germline V gene has CDR1 MNHEY and CDR2 SVGEGT. The V gene end was trimmed by 0 bases and the J gene end by 5 bases; junction bases not matched to a gene: 7. Here the CDR3 reads CASSYSFASGDNEQFF. DNA of the CDR3: TGTGCCAGCAGTTACTCATTCGCTAGCGGAGACAATGAGCAGTTCTTC.

The V call is TRBV5-6, the J call TRBJ2-7, with D maybe TRBD1 (6 bases). Germline V lookup: CDR1 SGHDT, CDR2 YYEEEE. Trimming took 0 bases from V and 0 from J, leaving 10 bases between them. This CDR3 has 15 amino acids. CDR3 in amino acids: CASSLVRTASYEQYF. The CDR3 DNA is TGTGCCAGCAGCTTGGTGAGGACAGCCTCCTACGAGCAGTACTTC.

In this sample, this clonotype turned up many times. V usage is TRBV20-1 and J usage is TRBJ1-1; D is unresolved. This CDR3 has 15 residues. V was pared by 0 bases and J by 1 base, with 12 bases between. The germline gives CDR1 DFQATT, CDR2 SNEGSKA (reference sequence). CDR3 loop: CSARDWEERNTEAFF. CDR3 coding DNA: TGCAGTGCTAGAGATTGGGAAGAGCGGAACACTGAAGCTTTCTTT.

This clonotype was recorded at least ten times. This chain joins TRBV24-1 and TRBJ2-1, with D uncertain. Germline values: CDR1 KGHDR, CDR2 SFDVKD. Trimming removed 0 bases at V and 2 bases at J, with 10 bases between. The CDR3 is 16 amino acids. This chain's CDR3 is CATSDLVRPTYNEQFF. DNA for the CDR3: TGTGCCACCAGTGATTTGGTCCGCCCTACCTACAATGAGCAGTTCTTC.

This clonotype was recorded at least ten times. The genes are TRBV6-1 and TRBJ1-1; D is unclear. V gave up 4 bases and J gave up 5 bases, with 14 bases separating them. Germline-derived CDR1 and CDR2 are MNHNS and SASEGT. The CDR3 has 14 residues. CDR3 coding DNA: TGTGCCAGCAGTGGATCGGGGATCAGGACTGAAGCTTTCTTT. It encodes CASSGSGIRTEAFF.

This clonotype was observed many times. V gene TRBV12-3 or TRBV12-4 combines with J gene TRBJ2-3; 10 bases agree with TRBD2. This CDR3 region has 13 residues. V was clipped by 8 bases and J by 1 base; unmatched bases: 0. This CDR3 reads CASGTSGTDTQYF. The DNA of the CDR3 is TGTGCCAGCGGGACTAGCGGCACAGATACGCAGTATTTT.

V gene TRBV4-3 combines with J gene TRBJ2-3; 8 bases fit TRBD2. Per germline, CDR1 LGHNA and CDR2 YSLEER. The CDR3 sequence is 16 residues long. The trim removed 1 base at V and 1 base at J, leaving 4 bases unmatched. The CDR3 sequence: CASSQGGGPRTDTQYF. CDR3 nucleotide sequence: TGCGCCAGCAGCCAAGGCGGGGGGCCTCGCACAGATACGCAGTATTTT.

This clonotype has a count of ten or more. J is TRBJ2-2 and V is TRBV12-3 or TRBV12-4; D might be TRBD2 (5 bases). Trimming removed 6 bases at V and 7 bases at J, with 21 bases between. This CDR3 spans 16 amino acids. CDR3 region: CASSLRASGPYGELFF. The CDR3 DNA sequence: TGTGCCAGCAGCCTGCGGGCGTCAGGCCCCTACGGGGAGCTGTTTTTT.

This clonotype was seen repeatedly, ten times or more. V gene TRBV19 combines with J gene TRBJ1-3; D not resolved. V was trimmed by 9 bases and J by 0 bases, leaving 12 bases between them. The CDR3 is 14 amino acids. CDR1 is LNHDA and CDR2 is SQIVND in the germline V gene (reference sequence). DNA for the CDR3: TGTGCCAGCCAACCTGGGAACTCTGGAAACACCATATATTTT. As protein: CASQPGNSGNTIYF.

This clonotype has ten or more counts. J is TRBJ2-7 and V is TRBV7-2; 8 bases map to TRBD2. Germline lookup yields CDR1 SGHTA and CDR2 FQGNSA. With 2 bases clipped from V and 3 bases from J, the junction kept 6 bases outside the gene matches. CDR3 length: 15 amino acids. The CDR3 DNA reads as TGTGCCAGCAGCTTATGGCCTAGCGGGTTCTACGAGCAGTACTTC. Amino acid sequence: CASSLWPSGFYEQYF.

The chain joins TRBV7-3 to TRBJ1-1; the D gene is possibly TRBD1 (5 bases). Looked up from germline, CDR1 is SGHTA and CDR2 is FQGTGA. The V end lost 3 bases, the J end lost 2 bases, and 13 bases lay between the germline ends. This CDR3 is built from 15 residues. CDR3 DNA: TGTGCCAGCAGCTTCGGGGGACCGTTAAACACTGAAGCTTTCTTT. It codes for CASSFGGPLNTEAFF.

This clonotype was detected ten times or more. This rearrangement joins TRBV25-1 to TRBJ1-1; a possible D gene is TRBD1 (5 bases). Trimming pared 1 base from V and 0 bases from J, leaving 12 bases between. CDR1 is MGHDK and CDR2 is SYGVNS in the germline V gene. This CDR3 has 16 residues. Here the CDR3 DNA reads TGTGCCAGCAGTGAATCTTTAGGGGAACTGAACACTGAAGCTTTCTTT. The encoded protein is CASSESLGELNTEAFF.

The chain employs TRBV4-1 and TRBJ1-4; 9 bases line up with TRBD1. CDR1 is MGHRA, CDR2 YSYEKL, per germline. The length of the CDR3 is 15 residues. Losses at the gene ends were 6 bases for V and 2 bases for J; bases not matched to a gene: 4. In nucleotides, the CDR3 is TGCGCCAGCAGAGACAGGGGGGGCACTAATGAAAAACTGTTTTTT. As protein: CASRDRGGTNEKLFF.

This clonotype has a count of ten or more. The chain is built from TRBV20-1 and TRBJ1-6, with TRBD1 matching over 7 bases. Unmatched junction bases numbered 10, after V lost 0 bases and J lost 2 bases. The CDR3 spans 18 residues. The germline gives CDR1 DFQATT, CDR2 SNEGSKA (reference sequence). The CDR3 sequence: CSARDWGQSLAYNSPLHF. The CDR3 nucleotides are TGCAGTGCTAGAGATTGGGGACAGTCCCTCGCCTATAATTCACCCCTCCACTTT.

This clonotype was seen ten or more times. The CDR3 loop is CASTLEVPTDTQYF. CDR3 nucleotide sequence: TGTGCCAGCACCCTAGAGGTCCCGACAGATACGCAGTATTTT. V usage is TRBV12-3 or TRBV12-4 and J usage is TRBJ2-3; D remains ambiguous. The CDR3 runs to 14 residues. Trimming took off 7 bases at V and 3 bases at J, with 14 bases between the two ends.